In its sample, the clone carrying this T cell receptor (beta chain) was seen a few times. This sample is part of a study of identical twins. TCRdb redid the calling of the 5' RACE reads with MiXCR, one entry per CDR3 protein. The data show hundreds of thousands of distinct CDR3 sequences, with 8% to 9% seen just once and more than 0.75% held by the top ten. In germline, CDR1 is SGHVS, CDR2 FQNEAQ. With 6 bases clipped from V and 2 bases from J, the junction kept 10 bases outside the gene matches. CDR3 length: 15 residues. These data also featured in a second study, about yellow fever vaccine responses in identical twins.

Source material: PBMCs. The TCR originated in a young woman in good health. V and J are TRBV7-8 and TRBJ2-7, with 7 bases aligning to TRBD2. CDR3 DNA: TGTGCCAGCAGAGACCTCATGGGGAGGGCCTACGAGCAGTACTTC. As protein: CASRDLMGRAYEQYF.